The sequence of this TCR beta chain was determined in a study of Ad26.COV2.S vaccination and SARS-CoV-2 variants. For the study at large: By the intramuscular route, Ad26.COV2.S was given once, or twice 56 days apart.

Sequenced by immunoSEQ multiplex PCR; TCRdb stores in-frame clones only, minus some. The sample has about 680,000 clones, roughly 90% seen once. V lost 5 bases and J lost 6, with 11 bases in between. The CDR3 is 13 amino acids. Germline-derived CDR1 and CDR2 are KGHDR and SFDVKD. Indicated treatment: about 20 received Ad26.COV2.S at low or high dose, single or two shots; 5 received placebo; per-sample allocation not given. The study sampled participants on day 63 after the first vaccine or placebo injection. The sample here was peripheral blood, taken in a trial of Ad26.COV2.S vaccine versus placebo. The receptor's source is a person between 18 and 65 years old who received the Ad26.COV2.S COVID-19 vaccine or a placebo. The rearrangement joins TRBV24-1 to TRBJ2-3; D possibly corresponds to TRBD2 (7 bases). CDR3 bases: TGTGCCACCAGTGCGGCGGGGGCGGATACGCAGTATTTT. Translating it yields CATSAAGADTQYF.